This T cell receptor beta chain was recorded in a study of memory CD4+ T cells and cytomegalovirus serostatus. Single viable CD3+CD4+CD8-CD45RO+ cells were sorted as the memory CD4+ T cells. To note about this clone: Antigen specificity is unknown.

Findings of the study overall: Each of some 67 CMV-associated TCRbeta sequences occurred in one to five individuals.

Germline V lookup: CDR1 SGHTA, CDR2 FQGNSA. V shed 5 bases and J shed 2 bases, with 16 bases lying between them. This CDR3 is 15 amino acids long. The method was immunoSEQ multiplex PCR; TCRdb's version includes in-frame clones alone and lacks a portion of them. The data contain about 54,000 clones, roughly 79% of them singletons. This receptor was taken from an adult in good health and CMV-seronegative. J is TRBJ2-7 and V is TRBV7-2; D possibly uses TRBD1 or TRBD2 (5 bases each). Sequencing was performed on memory CD4+ T cells from blood. The chain's CDR3 is CASSGTFRGAYEQYF. In DNA form, the CDR3 reads TGTGCCAGCAGCGGGACCTTCCGAGGAGCCTACGAGCAGTACTTC.